Listed below are T cell receptor beta chains from one sample, sequenced in a study of CD8+ T cells in alopecia areata. TCRdb's copy holds only in-frame clones and misses some; the assay was immunoSEQ multiplex PCR. The data show 110,000 to 150,000 clones, around 60% seen once. Sequenced material: CD4+ T cells sorted from blood, taken at week 0. All receptors come from a human donor with alopecia areata. The CDR3 runs from the conserved cysteine through the conserved F or W. Each record gives: J gene, V gene, D gene, clone size, CDR3 protein, CDR3 DNA. The D gene is left open where the match is weak. For some rows the clone size is stated as once, few or many, or as a class when expanded; others skip it.

J gene: TRBJ2-3
V gene: TRBV19
D gene: -
clone size: few
CDR3 protein: CASSSGQTDTQYF
CDR3 DNA: TGTGCCAGTAGTAGTGGACAAACAGATACGCAGTATTTT

J gene: TRBJ2-5
V gene: TRBV18
D gene: TRBD1
clone size: few
CDR3 protein: CASSPRGGGETQYF
CDR3 DNA: TGTGCCAGCTCACCAAGAGGGGGCGGAGAGACCCAGTACTTC

J gene: TRBJ1-6
V gene: TRBV30
D gene: -
clone size: -
CDR3 protein: CAWSQGSGSPLHF
CDR3 DNA: TGTGCCTGGAGTCAGGGTAGCGGCTCACCCCTCCACTTT

J gene: TRBJ1-2
V gene: TRBV4-1
D gene: -
clone size: few
CDR3 protein: CASSQGDLRGYTF
CDR3 DNA: TGCGCCAGCAGCCAAGGGGACTTGAGGGGCTACACCTTC

J gene: TRBJ1-2
V gene: TRBV5-1
D gene: -
clone size: -
CDR3 protein: CASSPEPSNYGYTF
CDR3 DNA: TGCGCCAGCAGTCCAGAGCCATCTAATTATGGCTACACCTTC

J gene: TRBJ1-1
V gene: TRBV5-6
D gene: -
clone size: -
CDR3 protein: CASSLAGVGRAEAFF
CDR3 DNA: TGTGCCAGCAGCTTGGCTGGGGTGGGGAGGGCTGAAGCTTTCTTT

J gene: TRBJ1-2
V gene: TRBV5-1
D gene: TRBD1
clone size: -
CDR3 protein: CASSPRGQNGYTF
CDR3 DNA: TGCGCCAGCAGCCCCAGGGGGCAGAATGGCTACACCTTC

J gene: TRBJ1-5
V gene: TRBV30
D gene: -
clone size: few
CDR3 protein: CAWSVLGDQPQHF
CDR3 DNA: TGTGCCTGGAGTGTATTGGGAGATCAGCCCCAGCATTTT

J gene: TRBJ2-7
V gene: TRBV30
D gene: -
clone size: -
CDR3 protein: CAWDRGPYEQYF
CDR3 DNA: TGTGCCTGGGACAGAGGACCTTACGAGCAGTACTTC

J gene: TRBJ1-1
V gene: TRBV7-9
D gene: TRBD1
clone size: few
CDR3 protein: CASSSTNRGAGVAFF
CDR3 DNA: TGTGCCAGCAGCTCGACGAACAGGGGCGCGGGGGTAGCTTTCTTT

J gene: TRBJ2-5
V gene: TRBV18
D gene: -
clone size: once
CDR3 protein: CASSPQRGQETQYF
CDR3 DNA: TGTGCCAGCTCACCTCAAAGGGGGCAAGAGACCCAGTACTTC

J gene: TRBJ2-2
V gene: TRBV30
D gene: -
clone size: few
CDR3 protein: CAWSGLGNTGELFF
CDR3 DNA: TGTGCCTGGAGTGGATTAGGCAACACCGGGGAGCTGTTTTTT

J gene: TRBJ2-1
V gene: TRBV29-1
D gene: -
clone size: few
CDR3 protein: CSVRVVGEQFF
CDR3 DNA: TGCAGCGTGAGGGTCGTAGGGGAGCAGTTCTTC

J gene: TRBJ1-5
V gene: TRBV7-2
D gene: -
clone size: -
CDR3 protein: CASSYRGNQPQHF
CDR3 DNA: TGTGCCAGCAGCTACCGGGGGAATCAGCCCCAGCATTTT

J gene: TRBJ1-5
V gene: TRBV7-8
D gene: -
clone size: -
CDR3 protein: CASSLSGGSNQPQHF
CDR3 DNA: TGTGCCAGCAGCTTATCGGGGGGCAGCAATCAGCCCCAGCATTTT

J gene: TRBJ1-2
V gene: TRBV30
D gene: -
clone size: -
CDR3 protein: CAWRGQAGVGYTF
CDR3 DNA: TGTGCCTGGAGGGGGCAGGCAGGAGTTGGCTACACCTTC

J gene: TRBJ2-3
V gene: TRBV29-1
D gene: TRBD1
clone size: many
CDR3 protein: CSVRDRLSDTQYF
CDR3 DNA: TGCAGCGTCCGGGACAGGCTATCAGATACGCAGTATTTT

J gene: TRBJ2-2
V gene: TRBV4-1
D gene: -
clone size: -
CDR3 protein: CASSSLSGLTETNTGELFF
CDR3 DNA: TGCGCCAGCAGCAGTCTCTCGGGACTCACCGAGACGAACACCGGGGAGCTGTTTTTT